The 5 T cell receptor beta chains below were found in one sample sequenced in a study of cytomegalovirus exposure and HLA in healthy donors. The PCR ran on 60 Vbeta and 13 Jbeta primers. The table came from immunoSEQ multiplex PCR; TCRdb's copy has only in-frame clones and leaves some out. The sample contains about 120,000 clones, roughly 80% of which appear only once. Sequenced: PBMCs. These TCRs come from a man younger than 45 in good health and CMV-seronegative.

The rearrangement links TRBV5-1 to TRBJ2-1, with TRBD2 matching over 10 bases. Germline V lookup: CDR1 SGHRS, CDR2 YFSETQ. J lost 10 bases, V lost 3 bases, and 10 bases had no gene match. This CDR3 spans 15 amino acids. For the CDR3, the DNA is TGCGCCAGCAGCTCAGCTAGCGGGAGCTATTCCGAGCAGTTCTTC. Encoded protein: CASSSASGSYSEQFF.

J is TRBJ2-5 and V is TRBV5-6, with 7 bases lining up with TRBD1. With 4 bases clipped from V and 4 bases from J, the junction kept 13 bases outside the gene matches. The CDR3 spans 16 residues. Germline CDR1 and CDR2: SGHDT and YYEEEE. The CDR3 here is CASSLGQVIEGETQYF. DNA of the CDR3: TGTGCCAGCAGCCTAGGACAGGTTATTGAGGGAGAGACCCAGTACTTC.

This clone occurred once. The rearrangement uses TRBV5-4 and TRBJ2-2; TRBD2 is a possible D gene (6 bases). This CDR3 is 15 amino acids long. Germline V gene data show CDR1 as SGHNT and CDR2 as YYREEE (reference sequence). V was shortened by 4 bases and J by 0 bases, with 10 bases between the two germline ends. Written as DNA, the CDR3 is TGTGCCAGCAGCCCCCGGGACTCGAACACCGGGGAGCTGTTTTTT. As protein: CASSPRDSNTGELFF.

The rearrangement links TRBV4-3 to TRBJ1-5; D is unclear. Germline CDR1 LGHNA, CDR2 YSLEER. The CDR3 covers 14 residues. Trimming shortened V by 3 bases and J by 4 bases, and 10 bases separated the two germline ends. The CDR3 DNA follows: TGCGCCAGCAGCCATGGTCAGTATAATCAGCCCCAGCATTTT. It specifies CASSHGQYNQPQHF.

This chain links TRBV13 with TRBJ2-3; 11 bases agree with TRBD2. With 3 bases clipped from V and 2 bases from J, the junction kept 4 bases outside the gene matches. The CDR3 spans 16 residues. Germline CDR1 PRHDT, CDR2 FYEKMQ (reference sequence). CDR3 protein: CASSFRLAGLTDTQYF. In nucleotides, the CDR3 is TGTGCCAGCAGCTTTAGACTAGCGGGACTCACAGATACGCAGTATTTT.